Listed here is a single T cell receptor beta chain. The antigen remains undetermined. Deletions cut 0 bases from V and 6 bases from J, with 11 bases between. Germline V lookup: CDR1 SEHNR, CDR2 FQNEAQ (reference sequence). The CDR3 runs to 14 residues. The sample comes from a study of response to subunit inactivated influenza vaccine. Findings of the study overall: Each seasonal influenza vaccination recruits few new T cells, the authors suggested.

TCRdb redid the calling of the RT-PCR reads with MiXCR, one entry per CDR3 protein. The repertoire holds around 190,000 distinct CDR3 sequences, with 14% as singletons. Sample: CD8+ T cells sorted from PBMCs, taken 4 to 6 days after vaccination. The chain combines TRBV7-9 with TRBJ1-2, with D possibly matching TRBD1 (5 bases). The source is a man in his fifties or sixties who received an inactivated influenza vaccine. CDR3 bases: TGTGCCAGCAGCTTAGCACTGGGGCACCATGGCTACACCTTC. Translation: CASSLALGHHGYTF.